One and the same sample provided the 28 T cell receptor beta chains below, sequenced in a study of CD8+ T cells in alopecia areata. Treatment defined: oral pan-JAK inhibitor, 5-10 mg twice daily. Isolated RNA was reverse transcribed into cDNA used as the sequencing template. TCRdb's copy holds only in-frame clones and misses some; the assay was immunoSEQ multiplex PCR. This sample yields some 80,000 clones, of which around 67% are seen a single time; around 22% belongs to the top ten. Sequences were derived from CD8+ T cells sorted from blood, sampled at week 24, from a patient treated with tofacitinib. Every receptor here comes from a human donor with alopecia areata.

V gene TRBV7-8 combines with J gene TRBJ2-5; tentative D call: TRBD1 (6 bases). The CDR3 extends over 15 amino acids. The germline gives CDR1 SGHVS, CDR2 FQNEAQ. V was shortened by 2 bases and J by 3 bases, with 13 bases between the two germline ends. The CDR3 protein is CASSLSRGWKETQYF. As DNA, the CDR3 is TGTGCCAGCAGCTTAAGCAGGGGATGGAAAGAGACCCAGTACTTC.

The chain links TRBV7-8 to TRBJ2-3, with D unclear. The CDR3 extends over 14 amino acids. Per germline, CDR1 SGHVS and CDR2 FQNEAQ. V lost 2 bases and J lost 0, with 6 bases in between. The CDR3: CASSLWGSTDTQYF. The CDR3 nucleotides read TGTGCCAGCAGCTTATGGGGAAGCACAGATACGCAGTATTTT.

The genes are TRBV30 and TRBJ2-7, with a tentative D call TRBD2 (5 bases). The V end lost 4 bases, the J end lost 5 bases, and 15 bases lay between the germline ends. The CDR3 is made up of 13 amino acids. Looked up from germline, CDR1 is GTSNPN and CDR2 is SVGIG (reference sequence). CDR3 nucleotides: TGTGCCTGGACCCTGGCGGGTTCTAACGAGCAGTACTTC. Protein sequence: CAWTLAGSNEQYF.

This chain links TRBV27 with TRBJ1-1, with unresolved D. The CDR3 is 13 residues long. Germline CDR1 reads MNHEY; CDR2 reads SMNVEV (reference sequence). V dropped 1 base and J dropped 7 bases, with 10 bases sitting between them. CDR3 sequence reads: CASSLFSGNEAFF. The CDR3 DNA sequence: TGTGCCAGCAGTTTATTCTCGGGTAATGAAGCTTTCTTT.

In its sample, this clone was seen a few times. The chain links TRBV7-2 to TRBJ2-7, with TRBD2 matching over 8 bases. This CDR3 contains 15 residues. With V trimmed by 3 bases and J by 0 bases, 4 bases remained unmatched. Germline V gene data show CDR1 as SGHTA and CDR2 as FQGNSA. Here the CDR3 DNA reads TGTGCCAGCAGCTTGAGCGGGGGCCACTCCTACGAGCAGTACTTC. Its translation is CASSLSGGHSYEQYF. The complete variable domain, with remaining parts taken from reference TRBV7-2 and TRBJ2-7, reads GAGVSQSPSNKVTEKGKDVELRCDPISGHTALYWYRQSLGQGLEFLIYFQGNSAPDKSGLPSDRFSAERTGGSVSTLTIQRTQQEDSAVYLCASSLSGGHSYEQYFGPGTRLTVT.

Comments on this clone: Other DNA variants within this sample encode the same CDR3. The gene calls are TRBV5-1 and TRBJ1-1, with 8 bases identical to TRBD1. Germline values: CDR1 SGHRS, CDR2 YFSETQ. The CDR3 length is 15 residues. V was clipped by 4 bases and J by 2 bases; unmatched bases: 7. CDR3 nucleotide sequence: TGCGCCAGCAGCCTCTCCGGGACAGGTAACACTGAAGCTTTCTTT. Amino acids: CASSLSGTGNTEAFF.

The J gene is TRBJ2-1, the V gene TRBV10-3; 7 bases are a match to TRBD2. This CDR3 region has 13 residues. V was clipped by 3 bases and J by 6 bases; unmatched bases: 2. CDR1 ENHRY and CDR2 SYGVKD come from the germline V gene. CDR3 region: CAISELASNEQFF. The CDR3 region has the DNA TGTGCCATCAGTGAACTAGCGAGCAATGAGCAGTTCTTC.

The chain couples TRBV4-1 to TRBJ1-5; 7 nucleotides align to TRBD1. Germline CDR1 MGHRA, CDR2 YSYEKL. J gave up 8 bases and V 0 bases, and 1 base lay outside the gene matches. The CDR3 runs to 13 residues. The CDR3 bases are TGCGCCAGCAGCCAAGACAGGGGGGAGCCCCAGCATTTT. This translates into CASSQDRGEPQHF.

The chain couples TRBV5-4 to TRBJ1-5; D unclear. V was cut by 0 bases and J by 2 bases, with 6 bases left in between. CDR1 is SGHNT, CDR2 YYREEE, per germline (reference sequence). The CDR3 loop spans 14 amino acids. CDR3 residues: CASSLDGGNQPQHF. The CDR3 nucleotides are TGTGCCAGCAGCTTGGACGGGGGCAATCAGCCCCAGCATTTT.

The V and J genes are TRBV7-8 and TRBJ1-2; a weak D match, TRBD1 (6 bases). The CDR3 totals 18 residues. V was pared by 5 bases and J by 4 bases, with 26 bases between. Germline values: CDR1 SGHVS, CDR2 FQNEAQ. The CDR3 DNA is TGTGCCAGCAGCCCACAAAACGACCCAGGGGTCCTCGGCTATGGCTACACCTTC. This gives the protein CASSPQNDPGVLGYGYTF.

CDR3 DNA sequence: TGCGCCAGCAGCTCGGGACTGTACCAAGAGACCCAGTACTTC. Amino acids: CASSSGLYQETQYF. The chain carries TRBV5-1 and TRBJ2-5, with D tentatively TRBD2 (6 bases). With 3 bases removed from V and 0 bases from J, the gap between germline ends came to 9 bases. CDR3 length: 14 residues. Germline CDR1 and CDR2: SGHRS and YFSETQ.

The genes are TRBV4-3 and TRBJ2-1, with D tentatively TRBD2 (5 bases). Per the germline V gene, CDR1 is LGHNA and CDR2 is YSLEER. There are 14 residues in the CDR3. V dropped 2 bases and J dropped 4 bases, with 9 bases sitting between them. CDR3 protein: CASSQLALYNEQFF. The CDR3, as DNA: TGCGCCAGCAGCCAACTAGCATTGTACAATGAGCAGTTCTTC.

This clone was counted only a few times. The V call is TRBV7-8, the J call TRBJ2-7; D not resolved. CDR1 SGHVS and CDR2 FQNEAQ come from the germline V gene. The CDR3 covers 11 residues. V dropped 5 bases and J dropped 7 bases, with 9 bases sitting between them. The CDR3 reads CASSPGWEQYF. As DNA, the CDR3 is TGTGCCAGCAGCCCGGGCTGGGAGCAGTACTTC.

CDR3: CASSRWSNQPQHF. DNA for the CDR3: TGTGCCAGCAGCCGGTGGAGCAATCAGCCCCAGCATTTT. The chain joins TRBV28 to TRBJ1-5; no definite D call. V was clipped by 6 bases and J by 1 base, with 7 bases between them. The CDR3 has 13 residues. The germline CDR1 and CDR2 sequences are MDHEN and SYDVKM.

The J gene is TRBJ2-1, the V gene TRBV4-1, with a possible D match to TRBD1 (6 bases). Trimming shortened V by 4 bases and J by 2 bases, and 18 bases separated the two germline ends. Germline V lookup: CDR1 MGHRA, CDR2 YSYEKL. The CDR3 covers 17 residues. CDR3 region: CASSLKFYRVAYNEQFF. The DNA for the CDR3 is TGCGCCAGCAGCCTCAAATTCTACAGGGTAGCCTACAATGAGCAGTTCTTC.

As DNA, the CDR3 is TGTGCCAGCAGCGTTTGGGGAGTGGGAGGGAATGAGCAGTTCTTC. This codes for CASSVWGVGGNEQFF. The chain links TRBV9 to TRBJ2-1; TRBD2 agrees at 7 bases. The CDR3 is 15 amino acids. J lost 7 bases, V lost 2 bases, and 9 bases had no gene match. Germline V CDR1 and CDR2: SGDLS, YYNGEE.

The genes are TRBV29-1 and TRBJ2-1, with TRBD2 as a possible D gene (6 bases). Germline V gene data show CDR1 as SQVTM and CDR2 as ANQGSEA. The CDR3 totals 15 residues. V was cut by 3 bases and J by 2 bases, with 14 bases left in between. DNA for the CDR3: TGCAGCGTTGACGTCAGGGAGGTGGCCTACAATGAGCAGTTCTTC. It codes for CSVDVREVAYNEQFF.

The rearrangement joins TRBV4-1 to TRBJ2-7, with 8 bases matching TRBD2. The J segment lost 1 base and the V segment lost 0 bases, leaving 5 bases of the junction unmatched. Germline V CDR1 and CDR2: MGHRA, YSYEKL. The CDR3 contains 16 residues. For the CDR3, the DNA is TGCGCCAGCAGCCAAGAGTTAACTAGCGGATCCTACGAGCAGTACTTC. This encodes CASSQELTSGSYEQYF.

The chain is built from TRBV27 and TRBJ2-7; D perhaps matches TRBD2 (6 bases). Per the germline V gene, CDR1 is MNHEY and CDR2 is SMNVEV (reference sequence). This CDR3 is 16 amino acids long. V lost 4 bases and J lost 7, with 23 bases in between. This CDR3 is CASSSDPGLPSREQYF. The CDR3 DNA follows: TGTGCCAGCAGTTCTGACCCGGGACTTCCTTCACGGGAGCAGTACTTC.

This clone was recorded a few times. This chain joins TRBV29-1 and TRBJ1-2, with 7 bases fitting TRBD1. The CDR3 runs to 14 residues. The germline V gene encodes CDR1 SQVTM and CDR2 ANQGSEA. The V segment lost 1 base and the J segment 0 bases; nucleotides outside the gene matches: 2. The DNA for the CDR3 is TGCAGCGTTGAAGCGACAGGGTCTAACTATGGCTACACCTTC. It yields the protein CSVEATGSNYGYTF.

This rearrangement joins TRBV30 to TRBJ2-3; 8 bases fit TRBD2. J gave up 2 bases and V 4 bases, and 5 bases lay outside the gene matches. CDR1 is GTSNPN and CDR2 is SVGIG in the germline V gene (reference sequence). The CDR3 extends over 14 amino acids. CDR3 bases: TGTGCCTGGACCTCTAGCGGGTCCACAGATACGCAGTATTTT. It encodes CAWTSSGSTDTQYF.

The chain joins TRBV11-2 to TRBJ2-1; D is unclear. Looked up from germline, CDR1 is SGHAT and CDR2 is FQNNGV. This CDR3 is built from 11 residues. With 1 base removed from V and 10 bases from J, the gap between germline ends came to 5 bases. DNA of the CDR3: TGTGCCAGCAGCTTAGGAGAAGAGCAGTTCTTC. Translated, it gives CASSLGEEQFF.

This sequence joins TRBV4-2 and TRBJ2-7; 7 nucleotides line up with TRBD2. Looked up from germline, CDR1 is LGHNA and CDR2 is YNFKEQ. Unmatched junction bases numbered 4, after V lost 0 bases and J lost 2 bases. The CDR3 consists of 15 residues. The chain's CDR3 is CASSQERDYPYEQYF. CDR3 bases: TGTGCCAGCAGCCAAGAGAGGGACTACCCCTACGAGCAGTACTTC.

This sequence joins TRBV30 and TRBJ1-2; possible D gene TRBD1, 5 bases. The V end lost 1 base, the J end lost 6 bases, and 9 bases lay between the germline ends. This CDR3 has 12 residues. Germline CDR1 GTSNPN, CDR2 SVGIG (reference sequence). The chain's CDR3 is CAWSGGRDGYTF. CDR3 bases: TGTGCCTGGAGTGGGGGCAGAGATGGCTACACCTTC. Complete variable domain (other parts from reference TRBV30 and TRBJ1-2): SQTIHQWPATLVQPVGSPLSLECTVEGTSNPNLYWYRQAAGRGLQLLFYSVGIGQISSEVPQNLSASRPQDRQFILSSKKLLLSDSGFYLCAWSGGRDGYTFGSGTRLTVV.

V is TRBV14 and J is TRBJ1-3, with D possibly being TRBD1 (5 bases). The germline V gene encodes CDR1 SGHDN and CDR2 FVKESK. This CDR3 is built from 16 residues. The V end was cut by 0 bases, the J end by 3 bases, with 12 bases between. This CDR3 is CASSQEGGVGGNTIYF. Written as DNA, the CDR3 is TGTGCCAGCAGCCAAGAGGGGGGAGTAGGTGGAAACACCATATATTTT.

This clone was picked up a small number of times. The chain links TRBV6-4 to TRBJ2-1, with 11 bases aligning to TRBD2. V shed 0 bases and J 10 bases; nucleotides not matched to a gene: 5. CDR3 size: 15 residues. Germline V gives CDR1 MRHNA, CDR2 SNTAGT. In DNA form, the CDR3 reads TGTGCCAGCAGTGACTCGGGACTAGCGGTCCGAGAGCAGTTCTTC. This encodes CASSDSGLAVREQFF.

The genes are TRBV4-2 and TRBJ1-1; no definite D call. The CDR3 is 14 residues long. CDR1 and CDR2 from the germline V gene are LGHNA and YNFKEQ. V was pared by 3 bases and J by 6 bases, with 14 bases between. DNA for the CDR3: TGTGCCAGCAGCCATAAAAGGGCGGACCCTGAAGCTTTCTTT. Protein sequence: CASSHKRADPEAFF.

The chain recombines TRBV9 with TRBJ2-3; possible D gene TRBD1, 6 bases. Deletions cut 1 base from V and 0 bases from J, with 6 bases between. Germline CDR1 is SGDLS and CDR2 is YYNGEE. This CDR3 region has 14 residues. The DNA for the CDR3 is TGTGCCAGCAGCGTACAGGGGAGCACAGATACGCAGTATTTT. This codes for CASSVQGSTDTQYF.